The source of this T cell receptor (beta chain) is a study of T-cell reconstitution after alpha-beta-depleted transplantation in children listed by TCRdb under 2016. About the full investigation: T-cell immune reconstitution after TCRalphabeta/CD19-depleted allogeneic hematopoietic cell transplantation in children was quantitatively tracked in the study by means of TCR repertoire profiling.

This clonotype was seen only a few times. This clone's antigen is unknown. One base away there is no much larger clone; base qualities are not given. The library was obtained by PCR. Sequencer: Illumina HiSeq 2500. Molecular barcoding was employed in the preparation of TCR libraries, with unique molecular identifiers being used to normalize TCRbeta repertoire quantification. Through fastp at Q25 and MiXCR, TCRdb rebuilt clones from the public reads, retaining in-frame beta chains. CDR3 protein duplicates are merged, each entry listing the most common genes and DNA. The sample data list 330,000 or so distinct CDR3 sequences, and about a tenth of these were observed just once. Of the sample, roughly 2.5% falls within the top ten clones. For CDR1 and CDR2, the germline V gene (reference sequence) lists DFQATT and SNEGSKA. The CDR3, cysteine through phenylalanine, is 16 amino acids long. Here the CDR3 DNA is all that survives: 48 bases in frame from base 1. Cut back by 2 bases and 2 bases, the V and J ends lie 16 bases apart.

This sample comprised PBMCs from the stem cell graft donor, obtained from the stem cell graft. In this chain, TRBV20-1 is recombined with TRBJ1-3; the D gene assignment is ambiguous. The receptor was isolated from a human donor who donated a stem cell graft to a child with acute lymphoblastic leukemia. The CDR3 loop reads CSARPSWQVAGNTIYF. The DNA sequence is as follows: TGCAGTGCTAGACCATCCTGGCAGGTTGCTGGAAACACCATATATTTT.